This TCR beta chain stems from a study of blood T cell repertoires in COVID-19. Looking at the study overall: Acute and convalescent COVID-19 specimens originated in the United States, Italy and Spain. Sample material is recorded as cDNA or gDNA derived from T cells, B-cell-depleted T cells, or PBMCs.

CDR1 and CDR2 (germline): LGHDT, YNNKEL (reference sequence). The V gene lost 4 bases and the J gene lost 9 bases, with 19 bases spanning the gap. This CDR3 has 15 amino acids. Methods used by the authors: Reference gene primer amplification gave estimated nucleated cell counts. Clones were read by immunoSEQ multiplex PCR, and TCRdb kept only the in-frame ones, dropping some. The DNA was the basis for D and trimming; V, J and clone size are from that table. The sample holds around 260,000 clones, over 75% seen once. The chain links TRBV3-1 (or the pseudogene TRBV3-2) to TRBJ2-1, with a weak D call TRBD2 (5 bases). The clonotype was recovered from a woman between 45 and 60 years old with acute or convalescent COVID-19. Sequences were obtained from peripheral blood. This chain's CDR3 is CASSLTQEGSGEQFF. CDR3 coding DNA: TGTGCCAGCAGCCTAACCCAAGAGGGAAGTGGTGAGCAGTTCTTC.